The following is a T cell receptor (beta chain) sequence with its context. This clone occurred many times. Its antigen remains undetermined. One base away there is no much larger clone; base qualities are not given. This sample stems from a study of cytotoxic CD8 clonotypes in ibrutinib-treated CLL (dated by TCRdb to the early 2020s). For the wider study: The cohort included about 15 treatment-naive and some 10 relapsed/refractory patients; 17 to 18 were IGHV unmutated. Responses were partial in roughly 24 patients and complete in 2; after median around 72 months follow-up, some 14 stayed in remission and about twelve progressed. Response samples were taken after a median of 12 months on treatment, ranging from about 6 to 36 months. On average, each sample had about 250,000 productive templates and approximately 89,000 productive rearrangements. Of the 70 to 100 people in the trial, approximately 28 had longitudinal samples available. Cryopreserved peripheral blood mononuclear cells were collected at three points: before therapy, at response, and at either sustained remission or disease progression. What the research found in general, with its limitations: At ibrutinib response clonality went up, during sustained remission it held steady, and at progression it dropped back toward baseline. Baseline clonality exceeded that of age-matched healthy donors and correlated strongly with circulating CD8+ T-cell counts. Public clonotypes were rare and either contracted or stayed stable during treatment, and the rise in clonality at ibrutinib response reflected the expansion of private clonotypes. Sampling times were not matched between sustained-remission and progressing patients, and lymph node repertoires were not studied.

For TCR beta library preparation, approximately 2 micrograms of genomic DNA was extracted from cryopreserved PBMCs. Longitudinal blood samples from CLL patients on ibrutinib monotherapy underwent high-throughput TCR beta sequencing. The patients took part in an open-label, single-center phase 2 trial of ibrutinib monotherapy. Each clonotype received, on average, about 10x coverage in deep resolution sequencing performed on a MiSeq, where the target depth lay between 1 in 1 million and 1 in 200,000 T cells. TCR beta libraries were generated with the immunoSEQ hsTCRB Kit. Turning to the authors' computational methods: ImmunoSEQ Data Assistant and ImmunoSEQ Analyzer were used for data analysis, and V, D and J genes were assigned according to IMGT definitions. Clonality was computed as one minus normalized Shannon entropy of productive rearrangement frequencies, ranging from 0 to 1. Public clonotype analysis was restricted to overrepresented clonotypes comprising at least 0.05% of each patient's repertoire. Repertoires from more than ten age-matched healthy donors in immuneACCESS were used as clonality controls. The source is immuneACCESS, and TCRdb retained only in-frame sequences with V and J called. Part of the clones is not carried over; for the studies checked, unresolved V genes explain less than half of this, and the remainder is unexplained. D and trimming come from the DNA, and the V and J calls and clone size come from that table. The table for this sample lists some 84,000 clones; 70% to 90% of them were counted only once. Around 5% of the sample is held by the ten biggest clonotypes.

The germline V gene provides CDR1 MGHRA and CDR2 YSYEKL. Reading from cysteine to phenylalanine, the CDR3 counts 14 amino acids. Here the CDR3 DNA is all that survives: 42 bases in frame from base 1. For this chain, trimming is 4 bases at the V end and 4 bases at the J end, and the number of junction bases without a gene match is 4. Sequencing was performed on PBMCs, taken before ibrutinib treatment. The receptor chain draws on TRBV4-1 and TRBJ2-7, with 10 bases matching TRBD2. The TCR was taken from a human donor with chronic lymphocytic leukemia. The CDR3 corresponds to CASSRLAGVYEQYF. The nucleotide sequence is given as TGCGCCAGCAGCCGTCTAGCGGGAGTTTACGAGCAGTACTTC.